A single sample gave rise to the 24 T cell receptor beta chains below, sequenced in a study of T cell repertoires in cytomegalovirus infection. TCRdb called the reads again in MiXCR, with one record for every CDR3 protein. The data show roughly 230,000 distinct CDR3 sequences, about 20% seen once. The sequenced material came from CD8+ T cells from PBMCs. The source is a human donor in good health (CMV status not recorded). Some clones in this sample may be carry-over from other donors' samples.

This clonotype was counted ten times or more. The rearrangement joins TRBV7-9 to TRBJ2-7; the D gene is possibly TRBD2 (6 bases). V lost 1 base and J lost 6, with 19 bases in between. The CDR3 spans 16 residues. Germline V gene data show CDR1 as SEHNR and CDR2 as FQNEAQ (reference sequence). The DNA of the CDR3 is TGTGCCAGCAGCTTAGAGGCCACAGGAATCGGGGGCGAGCAGTACTTC. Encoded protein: CASSLEATGIGGEQYF.

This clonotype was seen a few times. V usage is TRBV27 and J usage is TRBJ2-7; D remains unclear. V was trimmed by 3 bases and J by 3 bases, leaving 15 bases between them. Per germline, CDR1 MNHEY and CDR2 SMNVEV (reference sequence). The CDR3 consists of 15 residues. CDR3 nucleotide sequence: TGTGCCAGCAGTTTCTCCGCCTTTCTGGTCTACGAGCAGTACTTC. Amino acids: CASSFSAFLVYEQYF.

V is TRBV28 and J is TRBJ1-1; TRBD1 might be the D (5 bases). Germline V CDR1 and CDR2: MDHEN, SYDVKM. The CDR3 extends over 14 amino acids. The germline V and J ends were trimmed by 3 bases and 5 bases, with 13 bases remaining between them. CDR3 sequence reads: CASSLGFWGTEAFF. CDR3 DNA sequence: TGTGCCAGCAGTTTGGGGTTTTGGGGGACTGAAGCTTTCTTT.

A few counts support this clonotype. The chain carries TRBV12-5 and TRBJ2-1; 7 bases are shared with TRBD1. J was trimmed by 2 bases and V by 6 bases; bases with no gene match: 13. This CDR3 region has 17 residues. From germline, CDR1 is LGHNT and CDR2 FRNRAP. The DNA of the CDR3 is TGTGCTAGTGGCCACTCGGACAGGAGCTTAACCTACAATGAGCAGTTCTTC. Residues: CASGHSDRSLTYNEQFF.

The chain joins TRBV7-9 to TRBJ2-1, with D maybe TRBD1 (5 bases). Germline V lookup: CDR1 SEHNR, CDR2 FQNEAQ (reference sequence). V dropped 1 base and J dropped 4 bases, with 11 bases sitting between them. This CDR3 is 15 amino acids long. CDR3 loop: CASSLEGIGYNEQFF. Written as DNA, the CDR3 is TGTGCCAGCAGCTTAGAGGGGATAGGATACAATGAGCAGTTCTTC.

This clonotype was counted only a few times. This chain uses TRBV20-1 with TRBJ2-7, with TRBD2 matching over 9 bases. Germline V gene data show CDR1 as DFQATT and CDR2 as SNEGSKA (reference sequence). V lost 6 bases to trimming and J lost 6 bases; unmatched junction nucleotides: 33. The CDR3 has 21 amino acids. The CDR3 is CSAWGRLAVPHSSNRAREQYF. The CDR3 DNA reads TGCAGTGCCTGGGGGAGACTAGCGGTACCTCACTCGTCCAACCGAGCTCGCGAGCAGTACTTC.

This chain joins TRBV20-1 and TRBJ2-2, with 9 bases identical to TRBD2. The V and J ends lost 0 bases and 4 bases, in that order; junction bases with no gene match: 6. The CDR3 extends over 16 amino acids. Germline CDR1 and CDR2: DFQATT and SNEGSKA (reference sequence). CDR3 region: CSARDLAGGSTGELFF. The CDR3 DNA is TGCAGTGCTAGAGATCTGGCGGGGGGGAGCACCGGGGAGCTGTTTTTT.

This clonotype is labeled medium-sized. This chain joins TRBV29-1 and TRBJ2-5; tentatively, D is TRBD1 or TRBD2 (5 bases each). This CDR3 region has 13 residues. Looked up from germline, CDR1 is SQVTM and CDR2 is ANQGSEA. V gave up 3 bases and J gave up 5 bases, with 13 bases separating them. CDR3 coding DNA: TGCAGCGTTGATGAGGGGTCCTGGGAGACCCAGTACTTC. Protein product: CSVDEGSWETQYF. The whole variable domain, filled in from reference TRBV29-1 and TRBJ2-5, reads SAVISQKPSRDICQRGTSLTIQCQVDSQVTMMFWYRQQPGQSLTLIATANQGSEATYESGFVIDKFPISRPNLTFSTLTVSNMSPEDSSIYLCSVDEGSWETQYFGPGTRLLVL.

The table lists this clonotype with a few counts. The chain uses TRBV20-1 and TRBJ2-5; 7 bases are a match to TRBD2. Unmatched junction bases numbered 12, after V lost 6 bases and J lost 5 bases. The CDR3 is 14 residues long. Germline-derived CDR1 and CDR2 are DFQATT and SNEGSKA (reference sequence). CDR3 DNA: TGCAGTGCCAACGGGGGGAGGTCCGGGGAGACCCAGTACTTC. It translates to CSANGGRSGETQYF.

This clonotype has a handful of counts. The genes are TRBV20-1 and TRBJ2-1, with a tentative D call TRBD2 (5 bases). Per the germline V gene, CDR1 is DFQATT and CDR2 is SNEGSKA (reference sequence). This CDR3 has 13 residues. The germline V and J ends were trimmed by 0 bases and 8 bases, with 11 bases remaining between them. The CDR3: CSARDRGRDEQFF. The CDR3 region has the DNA TGCAGTGCTAGAGATCGCGGGCGCGATGAGCAGTTCTTC.

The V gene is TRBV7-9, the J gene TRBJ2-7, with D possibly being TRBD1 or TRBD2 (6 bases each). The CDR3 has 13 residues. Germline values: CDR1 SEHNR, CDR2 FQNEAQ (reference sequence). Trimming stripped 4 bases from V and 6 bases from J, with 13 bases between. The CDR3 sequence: CASSSWGAREQYF. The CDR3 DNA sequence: TGTGCCAGCAGCTCATGGGGGGCCCGCGAGCAGTACTTC. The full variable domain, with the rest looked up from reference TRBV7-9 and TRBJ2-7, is DTGVSQNPRHKITKRGQNVTFRCDPISEHNRLYWYRQTLGQGPEFLTYFQNEAQLEKSRLLSDRFSAERPKGSFSTLEIQRTEQGDSAMYLCASSSWGAREQYFGPGTRLTVT.

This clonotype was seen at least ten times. The CDR3 loop is CASSFRRGGQETQYF. Written as DNA, the CDR3 is TGTGCCAGCAGCTTTCGGCGGGGGGGACAAGAGACCCAGTACTTC. The V gene is TRBV7-2, the J gene TRBJ2-5; TRBD2 matches at 9 bases. The CDR3 loop spans 15 amino acids. After removal of 3 bases from V and 2 bases from J, the junction contained 4 bases not matched to a gene. CDR1 and CDR2 from the germline V gene are SGHTA and FQGNSA. The complete variable domain, with remaining parts taken from reference TRBV7-2 and TRBJ2-5, reads GAGVSQSPSNKVTEKGKDVELRCDPISGHTALYWYRQSLGQGLEFLIYFQGNSAPDKSGLPSDRFSAERTGGSVSTLTIQRTQQEDSAVYLCASSFRRGGQETQYFGPGTRLLVL.

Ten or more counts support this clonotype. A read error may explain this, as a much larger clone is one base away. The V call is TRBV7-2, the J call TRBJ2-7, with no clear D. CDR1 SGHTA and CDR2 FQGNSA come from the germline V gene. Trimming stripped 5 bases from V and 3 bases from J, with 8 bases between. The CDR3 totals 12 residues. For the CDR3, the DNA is TGTGCCAGCAGCCCGGACGGCTACGAGCAGTACTTC. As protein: CASSPDGYEQYF.

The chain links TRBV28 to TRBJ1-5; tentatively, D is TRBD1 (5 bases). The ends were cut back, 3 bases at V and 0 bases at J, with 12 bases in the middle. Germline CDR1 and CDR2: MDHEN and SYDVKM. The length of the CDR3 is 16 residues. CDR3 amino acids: CASSLTVINSNQPQHF. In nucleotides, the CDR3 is TGTGCCAGCAGTTTGACAGTGATTAATAGCAATCAGCCCCAGCATTTT.

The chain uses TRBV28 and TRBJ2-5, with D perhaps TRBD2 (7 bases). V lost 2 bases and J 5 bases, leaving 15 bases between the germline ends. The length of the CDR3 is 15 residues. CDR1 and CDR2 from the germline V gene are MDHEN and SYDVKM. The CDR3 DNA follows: TGTGCCAGCAGTTTACAGTGGGGGGGCTCGGAGACCCAGTACTTC. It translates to CASSLQWGGSETQYF.

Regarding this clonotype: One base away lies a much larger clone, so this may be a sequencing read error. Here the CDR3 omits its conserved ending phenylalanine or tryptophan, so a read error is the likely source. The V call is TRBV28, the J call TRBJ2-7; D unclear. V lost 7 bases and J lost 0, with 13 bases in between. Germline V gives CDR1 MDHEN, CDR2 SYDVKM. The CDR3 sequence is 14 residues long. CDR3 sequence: CASTKEAGSYEQYI. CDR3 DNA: TGTGCCAGCACCAAAGAGGCAGGCTCCTACGAGCAGTACATC.

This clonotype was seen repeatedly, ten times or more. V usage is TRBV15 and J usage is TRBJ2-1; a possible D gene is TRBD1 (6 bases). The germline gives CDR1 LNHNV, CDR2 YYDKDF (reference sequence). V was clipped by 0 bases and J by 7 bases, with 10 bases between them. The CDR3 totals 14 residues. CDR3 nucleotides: TGTGCCACCAGCAGAGACGGGCAGGGGAATGAGCAGTTCTTC. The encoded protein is CATSRDGQGNEQFF.

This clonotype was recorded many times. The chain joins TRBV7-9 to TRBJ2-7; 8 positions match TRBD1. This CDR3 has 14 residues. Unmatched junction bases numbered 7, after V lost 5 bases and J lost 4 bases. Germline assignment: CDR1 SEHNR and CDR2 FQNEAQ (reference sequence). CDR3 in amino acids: CASSEPGGGYEQYF. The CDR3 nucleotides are TGTGCCAGCAGCGAACCAGGGGGCGGGTACGAGCAGTACTTC.

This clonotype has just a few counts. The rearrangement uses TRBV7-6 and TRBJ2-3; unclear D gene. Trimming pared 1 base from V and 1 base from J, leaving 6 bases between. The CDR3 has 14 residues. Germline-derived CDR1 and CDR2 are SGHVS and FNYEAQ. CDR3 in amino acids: CASSLDDGTDTQYF. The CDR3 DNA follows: TGTGCCAGCAGCTTAGACGACGGCACAGATACGCAGTATTTT.

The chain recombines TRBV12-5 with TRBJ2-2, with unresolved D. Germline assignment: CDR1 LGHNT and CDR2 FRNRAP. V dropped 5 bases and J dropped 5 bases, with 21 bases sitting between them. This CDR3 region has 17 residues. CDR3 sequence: CASGPRISRDQTGELFF. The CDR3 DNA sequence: TGTGCTAGTGGTCCCCGGATATCAAGAGATCAAACCGGGGAGCTGTTTTTT.

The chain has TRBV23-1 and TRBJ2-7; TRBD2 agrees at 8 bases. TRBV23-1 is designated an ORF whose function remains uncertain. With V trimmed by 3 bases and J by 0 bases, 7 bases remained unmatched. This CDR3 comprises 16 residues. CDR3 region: CASSHPGGASSYEQYF. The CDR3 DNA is TGCGCCAGCAGTCACCCGGGGGGGGCGAGCTCCTACGAGCAGTACTTC.

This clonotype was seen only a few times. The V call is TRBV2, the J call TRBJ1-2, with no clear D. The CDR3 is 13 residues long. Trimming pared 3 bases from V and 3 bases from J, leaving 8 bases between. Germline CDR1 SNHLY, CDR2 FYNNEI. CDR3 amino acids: CASSDPDHYGYTF. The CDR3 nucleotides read TGTGCCAGCAGTGATCCCGACCACTATGGCTACACCTTC.

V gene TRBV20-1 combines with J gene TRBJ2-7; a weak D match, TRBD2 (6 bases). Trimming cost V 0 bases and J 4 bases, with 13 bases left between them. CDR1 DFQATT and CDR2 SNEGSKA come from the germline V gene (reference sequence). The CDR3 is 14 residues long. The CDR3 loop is CSAREGLGGYEQYF. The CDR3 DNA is TGCAGTGCTAGAGAGGGTCTGGGAGGATACGAGCAGTACTTC.

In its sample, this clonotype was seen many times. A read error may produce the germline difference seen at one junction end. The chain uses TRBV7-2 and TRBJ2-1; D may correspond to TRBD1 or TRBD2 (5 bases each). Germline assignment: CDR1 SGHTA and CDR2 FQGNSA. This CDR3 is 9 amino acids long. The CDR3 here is CASSQLGDF. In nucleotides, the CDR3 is TGTGCCAGCAGTCAACTGGGGGACTTC.